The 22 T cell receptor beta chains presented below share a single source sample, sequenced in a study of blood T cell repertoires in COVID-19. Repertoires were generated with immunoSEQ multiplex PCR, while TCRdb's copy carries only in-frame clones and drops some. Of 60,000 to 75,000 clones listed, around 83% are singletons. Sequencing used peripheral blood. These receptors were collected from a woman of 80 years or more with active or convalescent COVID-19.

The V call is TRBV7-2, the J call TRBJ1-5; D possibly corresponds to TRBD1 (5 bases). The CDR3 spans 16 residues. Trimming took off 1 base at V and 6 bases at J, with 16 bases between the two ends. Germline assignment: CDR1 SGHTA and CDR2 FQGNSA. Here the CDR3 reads CASSLVGVQGLQPQHF. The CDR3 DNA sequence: TGTGCCAGCAGCTTAGTAGGGGTCCAGGGACTTCAGCCCCAGCATTTT.

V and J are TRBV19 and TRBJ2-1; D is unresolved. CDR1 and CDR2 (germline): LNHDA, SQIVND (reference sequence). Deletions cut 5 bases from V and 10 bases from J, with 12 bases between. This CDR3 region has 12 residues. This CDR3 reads CASSSPPGEQFF. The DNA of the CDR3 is TGTGCCAGTAGTTCCCCGCCCGGGGAGCAGTTCTTC.

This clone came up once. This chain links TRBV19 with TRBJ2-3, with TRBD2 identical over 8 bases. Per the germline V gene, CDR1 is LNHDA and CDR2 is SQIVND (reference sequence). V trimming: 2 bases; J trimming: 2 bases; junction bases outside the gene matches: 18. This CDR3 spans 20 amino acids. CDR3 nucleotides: TGTGCCAGTAGTATATTGGGGACTAGTCCACAACCCGGTTCCACAGATACGCAGTATTTT. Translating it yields CASSILGTSPQPGSTDTQYF. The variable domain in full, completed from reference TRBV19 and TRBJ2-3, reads DGGITQSPKYLFRKEGQNVTLSCEQNLNHDAMYWYRQDPGQGLRLIYYSQIVNDFQKGDIAEGYSVSREKKESFPLTVTSAQKNPTAFYLCASSILGTSPQPGSTDTQYFGPGTRLTVL.

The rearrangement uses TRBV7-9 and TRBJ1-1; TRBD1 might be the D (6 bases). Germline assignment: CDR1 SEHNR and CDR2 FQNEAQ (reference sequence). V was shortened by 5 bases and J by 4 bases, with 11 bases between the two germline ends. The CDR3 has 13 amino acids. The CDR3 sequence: CASSLQGSTEAFF. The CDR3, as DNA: TGTGCCAGCAGCCTACAGGGAAGCACTGAAGCTTTCTTT.

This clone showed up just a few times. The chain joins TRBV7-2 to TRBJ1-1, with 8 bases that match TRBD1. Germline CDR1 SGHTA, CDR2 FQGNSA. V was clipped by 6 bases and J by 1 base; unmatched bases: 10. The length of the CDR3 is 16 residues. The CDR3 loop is CASRRDRTGWNTEAFF. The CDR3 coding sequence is TGTGCCAGCAGACGCGACAGGACAGGGTGGAACACTGAAGCTTTCTTT.

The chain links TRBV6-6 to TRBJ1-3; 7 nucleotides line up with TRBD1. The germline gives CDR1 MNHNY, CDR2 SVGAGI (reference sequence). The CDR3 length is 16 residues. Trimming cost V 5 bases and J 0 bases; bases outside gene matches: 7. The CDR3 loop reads CASSKGQANSGNTIYF. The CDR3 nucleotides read TGTGCCAGCAGTAAAGGACAGGCTAACTCTGGAAACACCATATATTTT.

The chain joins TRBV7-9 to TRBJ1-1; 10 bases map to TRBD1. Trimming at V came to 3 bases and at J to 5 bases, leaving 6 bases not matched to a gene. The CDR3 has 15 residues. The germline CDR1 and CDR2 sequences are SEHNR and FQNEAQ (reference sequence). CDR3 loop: CASSFWRTGGTEAFF. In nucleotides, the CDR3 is TGTGCCAGCAGCTTTTGGAGGACAGGGGGAACTGAAGCTTTCTTT. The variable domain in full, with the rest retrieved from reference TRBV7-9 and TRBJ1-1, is DTGVSQNPRHKITKRGQNVTFRCDPISEHNRLYWYRQTLGQGPEFLTYFQNEAQLEKSRLLSDRFSAERPKGSFSTLEIQRTEQGDSAMYLCASSFWRTGGTEAFFGQGTRLTVV.

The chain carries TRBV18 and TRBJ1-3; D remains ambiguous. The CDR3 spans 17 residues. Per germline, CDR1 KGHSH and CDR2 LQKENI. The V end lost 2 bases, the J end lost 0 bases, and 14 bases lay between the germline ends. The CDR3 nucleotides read TGTGCCAGCTCACCATTTAACAGTCTGAGCTCTGGAAACACCATATATTTT. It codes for CASSPFNSLSSGNTIYF. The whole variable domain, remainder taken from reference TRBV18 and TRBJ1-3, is NAGVMQNPRHLVRRRGQEARLRCSPMKGHSHVYWYRQLPEEGLKFMVYLQKENIIDESGMPKERFSAEFPKEGPSILRIQQVVRGDSAAYFCASSPFNSLSSGNTIYFGEGSWLTVV.

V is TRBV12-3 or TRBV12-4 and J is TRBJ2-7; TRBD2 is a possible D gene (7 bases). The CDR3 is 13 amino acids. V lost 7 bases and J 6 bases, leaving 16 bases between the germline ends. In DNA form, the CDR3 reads TGTGCCAGCACGTTCGGGGGGCCGGGCGAGCAGTACTTC. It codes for CASTFGGPGEQYF.

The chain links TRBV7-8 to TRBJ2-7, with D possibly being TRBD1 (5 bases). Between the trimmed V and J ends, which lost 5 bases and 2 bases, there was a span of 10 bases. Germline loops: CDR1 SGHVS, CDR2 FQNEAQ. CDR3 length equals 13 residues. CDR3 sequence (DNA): TGTGCCAGCAGCACCCGACAGACCTACGAGCAGTACTTC. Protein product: CASSTRQTYEQYF.

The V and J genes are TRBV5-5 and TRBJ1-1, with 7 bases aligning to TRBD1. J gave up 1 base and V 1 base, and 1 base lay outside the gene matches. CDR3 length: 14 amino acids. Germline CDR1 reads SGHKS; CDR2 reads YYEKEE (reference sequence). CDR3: CASSLQGGNTEAFF. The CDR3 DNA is TGTGCCAGCAGCTTGCAGGGGGGGAACACTGAAGCTTTCTTT.

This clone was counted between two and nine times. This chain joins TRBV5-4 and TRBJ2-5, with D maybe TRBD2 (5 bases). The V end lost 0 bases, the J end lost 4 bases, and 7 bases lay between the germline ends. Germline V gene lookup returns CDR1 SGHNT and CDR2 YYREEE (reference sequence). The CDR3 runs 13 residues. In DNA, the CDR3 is TGTGCCAGCAGCTTGGGGGCGGGAGAGACCCAGTACTTC. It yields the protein CASSLGAGETQYF.

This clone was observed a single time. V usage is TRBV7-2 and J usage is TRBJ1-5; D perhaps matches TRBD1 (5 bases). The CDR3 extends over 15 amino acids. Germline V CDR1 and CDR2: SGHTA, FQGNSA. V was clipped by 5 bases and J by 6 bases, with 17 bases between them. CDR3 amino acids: CASSPNGQGGQPQHF. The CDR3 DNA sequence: TGTGCCAGCAGCCCCAACGGGCAGGGCGGTCAGCCCCAGCATTTT.

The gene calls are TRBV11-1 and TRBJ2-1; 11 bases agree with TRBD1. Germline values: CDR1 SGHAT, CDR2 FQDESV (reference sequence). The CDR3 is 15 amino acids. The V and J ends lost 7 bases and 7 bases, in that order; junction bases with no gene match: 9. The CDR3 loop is CASTPGQGARNEQFF. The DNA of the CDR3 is TGTGCCAGCACTCCCGGACAGGGGGCTCGTAATGAGCAGTTCTTC.

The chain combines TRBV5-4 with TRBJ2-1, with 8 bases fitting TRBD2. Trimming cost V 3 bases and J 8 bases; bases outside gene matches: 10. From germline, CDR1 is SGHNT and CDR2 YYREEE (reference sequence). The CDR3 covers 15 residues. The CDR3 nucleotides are TGTGCCAGCAGCTCGGCTCCGACGGGGGGGGATGAGCAGTTCTTC. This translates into CASSSAPTGGDEQFF. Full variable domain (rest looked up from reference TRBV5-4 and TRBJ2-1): ETGVTQSPTHLIKTRGQQVTLRCSSQSGHNTVSWYQQALGQGPQFIFQYYREEENGRGNFPPRFSGLQFPNYSSELNVNALELDDSALYLCASSSAPTGGDEQFFGPGTRLTVL.

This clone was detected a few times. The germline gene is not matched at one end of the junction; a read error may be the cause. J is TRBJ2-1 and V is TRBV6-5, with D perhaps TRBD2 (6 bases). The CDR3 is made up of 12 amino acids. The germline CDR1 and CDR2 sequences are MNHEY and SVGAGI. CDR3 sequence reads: CASTYGSGAQFF. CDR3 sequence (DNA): TGTGCCAGCACTTACGGGTCGGGAGCGCAGTTCTTC.

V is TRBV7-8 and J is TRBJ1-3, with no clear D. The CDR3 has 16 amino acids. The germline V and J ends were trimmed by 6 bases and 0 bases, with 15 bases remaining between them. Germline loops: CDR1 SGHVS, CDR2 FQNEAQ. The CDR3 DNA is TGTGCCAGCAGTCACAACCCCGGGTCCTCTGGAAACACCATATATTTT. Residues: CASSHNPGSSGNTIYF.

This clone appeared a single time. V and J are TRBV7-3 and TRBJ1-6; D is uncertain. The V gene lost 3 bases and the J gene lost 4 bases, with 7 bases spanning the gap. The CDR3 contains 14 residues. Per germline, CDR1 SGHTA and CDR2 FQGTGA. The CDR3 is CASSFGQYNSPLHF. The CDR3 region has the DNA TGTGCCAGCAGCTTTGGCCAATATAATTCACCCCTCCACTTT.

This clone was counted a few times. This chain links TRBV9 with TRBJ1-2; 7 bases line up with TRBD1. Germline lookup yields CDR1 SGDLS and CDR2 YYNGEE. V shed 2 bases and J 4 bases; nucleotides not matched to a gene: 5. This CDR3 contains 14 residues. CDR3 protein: CASSVGDSFYGYTF. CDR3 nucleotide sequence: TGTGCCAGCAGCGTTGGGGACAGCTTCTATGGCTACACCTTC. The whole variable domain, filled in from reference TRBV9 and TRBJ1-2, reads DSGVTQTPKHLITATGQRVTLRCSPRSGDLSVYWYQQSLDQGLQFLIQYYNGEERAKGNILERFSAQQFPDLHSELNLSSLELGDSALYFCASSVGDSFYGYTFGSGTRLTVV.

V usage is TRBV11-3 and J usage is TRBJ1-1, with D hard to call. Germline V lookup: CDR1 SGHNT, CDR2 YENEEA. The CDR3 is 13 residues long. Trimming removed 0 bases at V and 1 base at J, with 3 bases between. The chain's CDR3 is CASSLDGNTEAFF. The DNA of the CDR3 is TGTGCCAGCAGCTTAGACGGGAACACTGAAGCTTTCTTT.

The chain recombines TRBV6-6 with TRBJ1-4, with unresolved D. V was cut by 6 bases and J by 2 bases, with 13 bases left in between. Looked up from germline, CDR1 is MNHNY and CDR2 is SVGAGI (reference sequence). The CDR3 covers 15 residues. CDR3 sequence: CASRDTSSTNEKLFF. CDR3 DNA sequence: TGTGCCAGCAGAGACACCTCTTCGACTAATGAAAAACTGTTTTTT.

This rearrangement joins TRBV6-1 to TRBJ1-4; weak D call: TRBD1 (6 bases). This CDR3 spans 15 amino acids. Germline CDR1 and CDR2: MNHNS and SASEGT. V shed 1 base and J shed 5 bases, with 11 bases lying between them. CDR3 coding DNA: TGTGCCAGCAGTGAAGGTTGGGGGCTCAATGAAAAACTGTTTTTT. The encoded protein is CASSEGWGLNEKLFF.